This entry lists 20 T cell receptor beta chains sequenced from one sample in a study of cytomegalovirus exposure and HLA in healthy donors. Primers for the PCR totalled 60 Vbeta and 13 Jbeta. The assay was immunoSEQ multiplex PCR, and TCRdb's table has in-frame clones only and misses some. The sample yields 100,000 to 150,000 clones, less than 80% seen once. Sequencing was performed on PBMCs. All receptors derive from a young man in good health and CMV-seronegative.

The genes are TRBV4-1 and TRBJ2-1; 12 nucleotides match TRBD2. Unmatched junction bases numbered 17, after V lost 2 bases and J lost 3 bases. This CDR3 region has 21 residues. Germline V gene sequence: CDR1 MGHRA, CDR2 YSYEKL. CDR3: CASSQPGTVVLAGGHYNEQFF. CDR3 coding DNA: TGCGCCAGCAGCCAACCCGGGACAGTTGTTCTAGCGGGGGGGCACTACAATGAGCAGTTCTTC.

V usage is TRBV4-2 and J usage is TRBJ2-1; TRBD1 might be the D (5 bases). Germline loops: CDR1 LGHNA, CDR2 YNFKEQ. V was clipped by 0 bases and J by 2 bases, with 8 bases between them. The CDR3 is made up of 15 amino acids. DNA for the CDR3: TGTGCCAGCAGCCAAGACTGGGGCCCCTACAATGAGCAGTTCTTC. Protein product: CASSQDWGPYNEQFF.

The gene calls are TRBV4-1 and TRBJ2-5; D gene uncertain. V dropped 1 base and J dropped 1 base, with 13 bases sitting between them. Germline V gene data show CDR1 as MGHRA and CDR2 as YSYEKL. The CDR3 sequence is 16 residues long. The CDR3 sequence is CASSQGRGAVQETQYF. The CDR3 DNA reads TGCGCCAGCAGCCAAGGGCGCGGAGCAGTCCAAGAGACCCAGTACTTC.

This sequence joins TRBV6-1 and TRBJ1-5, with D perhaps TRBD1 (5 bases). Germline CDR1 is MNHNS and CDR2 is SASEGT. Trimming took off 3 bases at V and 6 bases at J, with 18 bases between the two ends. This CDR3 spans 16 amino acids. CDR3 amino acids: CASSERTTIRGQPQHF. In DNA form, the CDR3 reads TGTGCCAGCAGTGAGAGGACCACAATAAGGGGTCAGCCCCAGCATTTT.

The V call is TRBV6-5, the J call TRBJ1-2; TRBD1 is a possible D gene (5 bases). Trimming removed 5 bases at V and 5 bases at J, with 18 bases between. CDR3 length: 15 residues. Germline V gives CDR1 MNHEY, CDR2 SVGAGI. In nucleotides, the CDR3 is TGTGCCAGCAGTCGTAACGGGGGGAGGGGTTATGGCTACACCTTC. It encodes CASSRNGGRGYGYTF.

This chain joins TRBV30 and TRBJ2-2; 9 bases agree with TRBD1. J gave up 4 bases and V 7 bases, and 7 bases lay outside the gene matches. This CDR3 has 14 residues. Germline-derived CDR1 and CDR2 are GTSNPN and SVGIG (reference sequence). CDR3 amino acids: CALGDRDVTGELFF. CDR3 in DNA: TGTGCCTTAGGGGACAGGGACGTCACCGGGGAGCTGTTTTTT.

The chain couples TRBV5-4 to TRBJ1-1; a weak D match, TRBD1 (6 bases). Trimming cost V 1 base and J 4 bases, with 11 bases left between them. Germline V gives CDR1 SGHNT, CDR2 YYREEE (reference sequence). This CDR3 spans 14 amino acids. This CDR3 reads CASSLQGGGTEAFF. For the CDR3, the DNA is TGTGCCAGCAGCTTGCAAGGGGGGGGCACTGAAGCTTTCTTT.

The chain has TRBV10-2 and TRBJ1-5; perhaps TRBD1 as D (5 bases). V lost 3 bases and J lost 6, with 9 bases in between. The CDR3 loop spans 13 amino acids. The germline V gene has CDR1 WSHSY and CDR2 SAAADI. CDR3 residues: CASSDGGTQPQHF. CDR3 in DNA: TGCGCCAGCAGTGACGGGGGGACTCAGCCCCAGCATTTT.

This chain joins TRBV10-3 and TRBJ1-2, with a weak D call TRBD1 (6 bases). Trimming took 0 bases from V and 7 from J, leaving 12 bases between them. CDR3 length: 14 amino acids. From germline, CDR1 is ENHRY and CDR2 SYGVKD. CDR3 in amino acids: CAISESWTQGGYTF. CDR3 bases: TGTGCCATCAGTGAGTCGTGGACACAGGGTGGCTACACCTTC.

The chain recombines TRBV7-2 with TRBJ2-2; 7 positions agree with TRBD1. CDR1 is SGHTA, CDR2 FQGNSA, per germline. V dropped 8 bases and J dropped 2; count of bases not matched to a gene: 5. This CDR3 has 14 amino acids. The CDR3 sequence is CASSGTVNTGELFF. Here the CDR3 DNA reads TGTGCCAGCTCCGGGACAGTAAACACCGGGGAGCTGTTTTTT.

The V and J genes are TRBV10-3 and TRBJ1-2; D call uncertain. Germline CDR1 reads ENHRY; CDR2 reads SYGVKD. There are 14 residues in the CDR3. Trimming stripped 0 bases from V and 4 bases from J, with 9 bases between. CDR3 nucleotide sequence: TGTGCCATCAGTGAGTCAGAGGGAGTCTATGGCTACACCTTC. Translating gives CAISESEGVYGYTF.

A note on this clone: At one of its ends the junction is not consistent with the germline gene, which may arise from a read error. This chain joins TRBV28 and TRBJ2-1; 10 positions match TRBD2. The CDR3 spans 15 residues. Per the germline V gene, CDR1 is MDHEN and CDR2 is SYDVKM. The CDR3 is CASSPSLAGAVEQLF. CDR3 nucleotides: TGTGCCAGCAGTCCCTCCCTAGCGGGGGCCGTTGAGCAGCTCTTC.

V and J are TRBV6-5 and TRBJ2-3; 8 bases fit TRBD2. CDR1 is MNHEY and CDR2 is SVGAGI in the germline V gene. The CDR3 covers 13 residues. With V trimmed by 5 bases and J by 4 bases, 2 bases remained unmatched. The CDR3 loop is CASSEAGADTQYF. The CDR3 bases are TGTGCCAGCAGTGAAGCGGGGGCAGATACGCAGTATTTT.

The gene calls are TRBV19 and TRBJ2-4, with D unclear. There are 12 residues in the CDR3. The germline CDR1 and CDR2 sequences are LNHDA and SQIVND (reference sequence). Trimming took off 6 bases at V and 8 bases at J, with 11 bases between the two ends. This CDR3 is CASRSRLDIQYF. CDR3 nucleotides: TGTGCCAGTAGGAGTCGGTTGGACATTCAGTACTTC.

The CDR3 loop reads CAISELGQGARGYTF. The CDR3 DNA sequence: TGTGCCATCAGTGAACTGGGACAGGGGGCGCGAGGCTACACCTTC. The V gene is TRBV10-3, the J gene TRBJ1-2; 12 bases are shared with TRBD1. The CDR3 runs to 15 residues. Trimming took 3 bases from V and 8 from J; bases not matched to a gene: 7. Germline V gene sequence: CDR1 ENHRY, CDR2 SYGVKD.

Note on this clone: One junction end disagrees with the germline gene, perhaps due to a read error. V and J are TRBV6-5 and TRBJ2-6, with 11 bases lining up with TRBD1. CDR3 length: 15 residues. Germline lookup yields CDR1 MNHEY and CDR2 SVGAGI. The CDR3: CASSSFGQGANVLTF. CDR3 in DNA: TGTGCCAGCAGTTCCTTTGGACAGGGGGCAAACGTCCTGACTTTC.

This clone came up once. The V gene is TRBV27, the J gene TRBJ2-7; 12 positions agree with TRBD2. The CDR3 contains 16 residues. The germline CDR1 and CDR2 sequences are MNHEY and SMNVEV (reference sequence). Trimming cost V 3 bases and J 7 bases; bases outside gene matches: 10. DNA of the CDR3: TGTGCCAGCAGTTTCCTCTCTAGCGGGGGGGTGGGTGAGCAGTACTTC. Amino acid sequence: CASSFLSSGGVGEQYF.

V and J are TRBV28 and TRBJ1-2; D gene unclear. V lost 3 bases and J lost 5, with 13 bases in between. The CDR3 has 14 amino acids. Germline V CDR1 and CDR2: MDHEN, SYDVKM. Here the CDR3 reads CASSFGEGMYGYTF. The CDR3 DNA sequence: TGTGCCAGCAGTTTCGGGGAGGGAATGTATGGCTACACCTTC.

This chain links TRBV5-1 with TRBJ1-5; no clear D. CDR3 length: 16 residues. The germline V and J ends were trimmed by 0 bases and 0 bases, with 10 bases remaining between them. The germline CDR1 and CDR2 sequences are SGHRS and YFSETQ. The CDR3 reads CASSLAGPPSNQPQHF. The CDR3 bases are TGCGCCAGCAGCTTGGCAGGCCCACCTAGCAATCAGCCCCAGCATTTT.

The chain recombines TRBV9 with TRBJ2-1; unclear D gene. With 2 bases removed from V and 1 base from J, the gap between germline ends came to 10 bases. This CDR3 is built from 15 residues. Germline V lookup: CDR1 SGDLS, CDR2 YYNGEE. The CDR3: CASSVALGSYNEQFF. The CDR3 DNA is TGTGCCAGCAGCGTCGCCCTAGGATCCTACAATGAGCAGTTCTTC.